This T cell receptor (beta chain) was found in a study of blood T cell repertoires in COVID-19. Study information: T cells, B-cell-depleted T cells, or PBMCs provided the cDNA or gDNA that served as material.

Trimming removed 4 bases at V and 4 bases at J, with 8 bases between. This CDR3 has 14 residues. Germline V gene sequence: CDR1 SGHTA, CDR2 FQGTGA. Method: immunoSEQ multiplex PCR; TCRdb's copy keeps in-frame clones and lacks some. The sample carries roughly 280,000 clones, 80% to 85% recorded once. Sample: peripheral blood. The TCR was taken from a man between 60 and 70 years old with acute or convalescent COVID-19. The chain couples TRBV7-3 to TRBJ1-6; perhaps TRBD1 as D (6 bases). CDR3 in amino acids: CASSSGQYNSPLHF. The CDR3, as DNA: TGTGCCAGCAGCTCCGGACAGTATAATTCACCCCTCCACTTT.